These T cell receptor beta chains were read from a single sample in a study of blood T cells in healthy people across ages. TCRdb independently ran MiXCR on the 5' RACE reads; one entry per CDR3 protein. The sample includes about 680,000 distinct CDR3 sequences, more than 40% of them seen just once. Sequenced: blood. The receptors shown here come from a woman in her fifties or sixties in good health. Both conserved end residues are part of each CDR3. The order of the fields is D gene, V gene, clone size, J gene, CDR3 DNA, CDR3 protein. D genes are given only for firm matches. For some rows the clone size is stated as once, few or many, or as a class when expanded; others skip it.

D gene: NA; V gene: TRBV4-2; clone size: NA; J gene: TRBJ2-5; CDR3 DNA: TGTGCCAGCAGCCAAGATCCCCGGGGGCAGGTCGATGAGCAGTACTTC; CDR3 protein: CASSQDPRGQVDEQYF
D gene: NA; V gene: TRBV30; clone size: few; J gene: TRBJ2-5; CDR3 DNA: TGTGCCTGGAGCCCCCTTGGAGAGGTGGGGGAGACCCAGTACTTC; CDR3 protein: CAWSPLGEVGETQYF
D gene: NA; V gene: TRBV29-1; clone size: few; J gene: TRBJ1-2; CDR3 DNA: TGCAGCGTGCAACCCGGGACTGCGAGCTATGGCTACACCTTC; CDR3 protein: CSVQPGTASYGYTF
D gene: TRBD1; V gene: TRBV29-1; clone size: NA; J gene: TRBJ2-3; CDR3 DNA: TGCAGCGTTCCAACAGGGGCCGGCACAGATACGCAGTATTTT; CDR3 protein: CSVPTGAGTDTQYF
D gene: TRBD1; V gene: TRBV28; clone size: NA; J gene: TRBJ1-2; CDR3 DNA: TGTGCCAGCAGTCAGGGGGGGGCAACCTTTTATCCGTATGGCTACACCTTC; CDR3 protein: CASSQGGATFYPYGYTF
D gene: TRBD1; V gene: TRBV6-6; clone size: NA; J gene: TRBJ2-1; CDR3 DNA: TGTGCCAGCAGTTACCCGACAGGGTCCCTCTACAATGAGCAGTTCTTC; CDR3 protein: CASSYPTGSLYNEQFF
D gene: NA; V gene: TRBV5-1; clone size: NA; J gene: TRBJ1-1; CDR3 DNA: TGCGCCAGCAGCTCGGGAGACGGGGGCACTGAAGCTTTCTTT; CDR3 protein: CASSSGDGGTEAFF
D gene: NA; V gene: TRBV7-2; clone size: NA; J gene: TRBJ2-7; CDR3 DNA: TGTGCCAGCAGCCCCTCCGTTTGGTCCCAAACCTACGAGCAGTACTTC; CDR3 protein: CASSPSVWSQTYEQYF
D gene: NA; V gene: TRBV3-1; clone size: few; J gene: TRBJ2-2; CDR3 DNA: TGTGCCAGCAGCCAAGGGTTAGCGTCTAAGAGAGGGGAGCTGTTTTTT; CDR3 protein: CASSQGLASKRGELFF
D gene: NA; V gene: TRBV6-1; clone size: NA; J gene: TRBJ2-7; CDR3 DNA: TGTGCCAGCAGTGTTACCGACGGCTACGAGCAGTACTTC; CDR3 protein: CASSVTDGYEQYF
D gene: TRBD2; V gene: TRBV27; clone size: NA; J gene: TRBJ2-1; CDR3 DNA: TGTGCCAGCAGTCGACTAGCGGGAGGGTCCCGTTCCTACAATGAGCAGTTCTTC; CDR3 protein: CASSRLAGGSRSYNEQFF
D gene: NA; V gene: TRBV20-1; clone size: NA; J gene: TRBJ2-7; CDR3 DNA: TGCAGTGCTACCGGGACAAATCCTAGCTCCTACAATGAGCAGTACTTC; CDR3 protein: CSATGTNPSSYNEQYF
D gene: TRBD1; V gene: TRBV6-2/TRBV6-3; clone size: NA; J gene: TRBJ1-1; CDR3 DNA: TGTGCCAGCAGTGGGACAGGCGACGTGAACACTGAAGCTTTCTTT; CDR3 protein: CASSGTGDVNTEAFF
D gene: TRBD2; V gene: TRBV20-1; clone size: few; J gene: TRBJ2-1; CDR3 DNA: TGCAGTGCTCCTGGACTAGCGAACAATGAGCAGTTCTTC; CDR3 protein: CSAPGLANNEQFF
D gene: TRBD1; V gene: TRBV20-1; clone size: once; J gene: TRBJ1-2; CDR3 DNA: TGCAGTGCTAGAGGACAGGGGGAGGATGGCTACACCTTC; CDR3 protein: CSARGQGEDGYTF
D gene: NA; V gene: TRBV3-1; clone size: once; J gene: TRBJ1-1; CDR3 DNA: TGTGCCAGCAGCCAAGTAGTAGGGATTGTCACTGAAGCTTTCTTT; CDR3 protein: CASSQVVGIVTEAFF
D gene: NA; V gene: TRBV4-3; clone size: NA; J gene: TRBJ2-3; CDR3 DNA: TGCGCCAGCAGCCAAGATTCGTCTCTAGCGACGCAGTATTTT; CDR3 protein: CASSQDSSLATQYF
D gene: NA; V gene: TRBV6-6; clone size: NA; J gene: TRBJ2-7; CDR3 DNA: TGTGCCAGCAGCCGCTCCTATAGCTCCTACGAGCAGTACTTC; CDR3 protein: CASSRSYSSYEQYF
D gene: TRBD2; V gene: TRBV7-8; clone size: few; J gene: TRBJ2-1; CDR3 DNA: TGTGCCAGCAGCTTAGTCTCGGCTAGCGGGAGGGGTGAGCAGTTCTTC; CDR3 protein: CASSLVSASGRGEQFF
D gene: TRBD2; V gene: TRBV6-6; clone size: few; J gene: TRBJ2-7; CDR3 DNA: TGTGCCAGCAGTTCCCTAGGGGCGGGAGTGGAGTACGAGCAGTACTTC; CDR3 protein: CASSSLGAGVEYEQYF
D gene: NA; V gene: TRBV4-3; clone size: few; J gene: TRBJ1-1; CDR3 DNA: TGCGCCAGCAGCCAAGAAAGGAACAGAGAAGCTTTCTTT; CDR3 protein: CASSQERNREAFF
D gene: NA; V gene: TRBV27; clone size: NA; J gene: TRBJ2-7; CDR3 DNA: TGTGCCAGCAGTCCGCGGACGTCATCGGACGAGCAGTACTTC; CDR3 protein: CASSPRTSSDEQYF
D gene: NA; V gene: TRBV29-1; clone size: few; J gene: TRBJ1-5; CDR3 DNA: TGCAGCGTTGGAGGCTATGGTCAGCCCCAGCATTTT; CDR3 protein: CSVGGYGQPQHF
D gene: NA; V gene: TRBV27; clone size: NA; J gene: TRBJ2-7; CDR3 DNA: TGTGCCAGCAGTTTGGAAAACAGGGTTTCCCCTCGCGAGCAGTACTTC; CDR3 protein: CASSLENRVSPREQYF
D gene: TRBD1; V gene: TRBV10-3; clone size: few; J gene: TRBJ2-7; CDR3 DNA: TGTGCCATCAGTGCGTCATTCCCGGGACAGTCTTTCGAGCAGTACTTC; CDR3 protein: CAISASFPGQSFEQYF
D gene: NA; V gene: TRBV20-1; clone size: NA; J gene: TRBJ1-6; CDR3 DNA: TGCAGTGCTAGAGACTCGACAGTTTCACCCCTCCACTTT; CDR3 protein: CSARDSTVSPLHF
D gene: NA; V gene: TRBV2; clone size: NA; J gene: TRBJ2-7; CDR3 DNA: TGTGCCAGCGGAGGGAACGGCTACGAGCAGTACTTC; CDR3 protein: CASGGNGYEQYF
D gene: NA; V gene: TRBV7-3; clone size: many; J gene: TRBJ2-5; CDR3 DNA: TGTGCCAGCAGCTCCGACAGCCAAGAGACCCAGTACTTC; CDR3 protein: CASSSDSQETQYF
D gene: NA; V gene: TRBV20-1; clone size: few; J gene: TRBJ2-3; CDR3 DNA: TGCAGTGCTAGAGATAGGGGGGATACGCAGTATTTT; CDR3 protein: CSARDRGDTQYF
D gene: NA; V gene: TRBV29-1; clone size: few; J gene: TRBJ2-3; CDR3 DNA: TGCAGCGTTGAATCTAGTCTAAAGCGCACAGATACGCAGTATTTT; CDR3 protein: CSVESSLKRTDTQYF
D gene: TRBD1; V gene: TRBV20-1; clone size: few; J gene: TRBJ1-6; CDR3 DNA: TGCAGTGCACCAGGGGGCTTTAATTCACCCCTCCACTTT; CDR3 protein: CSAPGGFNSPLHF
D gene: TRBD2; V gene: TRBV7-3; clone size: once; J gene: TRBJ2-3; CDR3 DNA: TGTGCCAGCAGCTCTCGACTAGCGGGAGAGCCTGACACAGATACGCAGTATTTT; CDR3 protein: CASSSRLAGEPDTDTQYF
D gene: NA; V gene: TRBV4-3; clone size: NA; J gene: TRBJ2-1; CDR3 DNA: TGCGCCAGCAGCCAAGATAGAGGGATTGAGCAGTTCTTC; CDR3 protein: CASSQDRGIEQFF
D gene: NA; V gene: TRBV4-1; clone size: NA; J gene: TRBJ2-7; CDR3 DNA: TGCGCCAGCAGCCAAGATCAGAGCCGTAACTACGAGCAGTACTTC; CDR3 protein: CASSQDQSRNYEQYF
D gene: NA; V gene: TRBV28; clone size: few; J gene: TRBJ1-2; CDR3 DNA: TGTGCCAGCAGTGTAGAGGGGCAAAGGGGCTACACCTTC; CDR3 protein: CASSVEGQRGYTF
D gene: NA; V gene: TRBV28; clone size: NA; J gene: TRBJ1-1; CDR3 DNA: TGTGCCAGCAGTTTAATGGGAGAGACTGAAGCTTTCTTT; CDR3 protein: CASSLMGETEAFF
D gene: TRBD2; V gene: TRBV15; clone size: few; J gene: TRBJ2-5; CDR3 DNA: TGTGCCACCAGCAGGCTAGCGGTGGAGACCCAGTACTTC; CDR3 protein: CATSRLAVETQYF
D gene: NA; V gene: TRBV29-1; clone size: NA; J gene: TRBJ2-1; CDR3 DNA: TGCAGCGTTGATCGGGGTAGACGGGCTGAGCAGTTCTTC; CDR3 protein: CSVDRGRRAEQFF
D gene: TRBD2; V gene: TRBV15; clone size: few; J gene: TRBJ2-1; CDR3 DNA: TGTGCCACCAGCAGAAAACCTACTAGCGGGAGGGCCCATGAGCAGTTCTTC; CDR3 protein: CATSRKPTSGRAHEQFF
D gene: TRBD1; V gene: TRBV20-1; clone size: NA; J gene: TRBJ2-1; CDR3 DNA: TGCAGTGCTAGAGACTTAAGACAGGGGTACAATAAGCAGTTCTTC; CDR3 protein: CSARDLRQGYNKQFF
D gene: NA; V gene: TRBV20-1; clone size: few; J gene: TRBJ1-4; CDR3 DNA: TGCAGTGCTAGAGATGTACGGCTCCTACTATCAACTAATGAAAAACTGTTTTTT; CDR3 protein: CSARDVRLLLSTNEKLFF
D gene: TRBD2; V gene: TRBV25-1; clone size: NA; J gene: TRBJ2-3; CDR3 DNA: TGTGCCAGCAGTGCTCGGGAGGAGGGAGATACGCAGTATTTT; CDR3 protein: CASSAREEGDTQYF
D gene: NA; V gene: TRBV5-1; clone size: NA; J gene: TRBJ1-3; CDR3 DNA: TGCGCCAGCACAGAAGACTCTGGAAACACCATATATTTT; CDR3 protein: CASTEDSGNTIYF
D gene: NA; V gene: TRBV5-1; clone size: NA; J gene: TRBJ2-2; CDR3 DNA: TGCGCCAGCAGCATGGCTCTTACTAGGGCCGGGGAGCTGTTTTTT; CDR3 protein: CASSMALTRAGELFF
D gene: NA; V gene: TRBV27; clone size: NA; J gene: TRBJ1-2; CDR3 DNA: TGTGCCAGCAGTACCCCCTCAGGGGCCTACACCTTC; CDR3 protein: CASSTPSGAYTF
D gene: TRBD1; V gene: TRBV7-8; clone size: NA; J gene: TRBJ2-5; CDR3 DNA: TGTGCCAGCAGCAACCGCCGGGACAGGGGGACCGACAATGGGCAGTACTTC; CDR3 protein: CASSNRRDRGTDNGQYF